One and the same sample provided the 2 T cell receptor beta chains below, sequenced in a study of OX40 agonist ivuxolimab in advanced cancers. The library came from the immunoSEQ multiplex PCR assay. This is the immuneACCESS table as TCRdb keeps it, with only in-frame sequences that have V and J called. A part of the clones is gone; compared with another copy, unresolved V genes explain less than half, and the rest is unexplained. Here the sample has tens of thousands of clones; roughly 87% occur a single time. 0.3% to 0.4% of the sample comes from the top ten. The material sequenced was CD4+ or CD8+ T cells sorted from blood, taken in a trial of the OX40 agonist ivuxolimab. These receptors came from an adult with an advanced solid tumor such as melanoma, head and neck, liver or kidney cancer.

The rearrangement links TRBV27 to TRBJ2-7, with D perhaps TRBD1 or TRBD2 (5 bases each). V was cut by 4 bases and J by 0 bases, with 10 bases left in between. This CDR3 has 14 amino acids. Germline V gene sequence: CDR1 MNHEY, CDR2 SMNVEV (reference sequence). Written as DNA, the CDR3 is TGTGCCAGCAGTTGGGACGGGCGCTCCTACGAGCAGTACTTC. It is translated as CASSWDGRSYEQYF.

The chain uses TRBV5-1 and TRBJ1-3; D is unclear. CDR1 and CDR2 (germline): SGHRS, YFSETQ. The CDR3 spans 15 residues. The V gene lost 0 bases and the J gene lost 0 bases, with 7 bases spanning the gap. CDR3 sequence: CASSLELASGNTIYF. The DNA of the CDR3 is TGCGCCAGCAGCTTGGAGCTGGCCTCTGGAAACACCATATATTTT.